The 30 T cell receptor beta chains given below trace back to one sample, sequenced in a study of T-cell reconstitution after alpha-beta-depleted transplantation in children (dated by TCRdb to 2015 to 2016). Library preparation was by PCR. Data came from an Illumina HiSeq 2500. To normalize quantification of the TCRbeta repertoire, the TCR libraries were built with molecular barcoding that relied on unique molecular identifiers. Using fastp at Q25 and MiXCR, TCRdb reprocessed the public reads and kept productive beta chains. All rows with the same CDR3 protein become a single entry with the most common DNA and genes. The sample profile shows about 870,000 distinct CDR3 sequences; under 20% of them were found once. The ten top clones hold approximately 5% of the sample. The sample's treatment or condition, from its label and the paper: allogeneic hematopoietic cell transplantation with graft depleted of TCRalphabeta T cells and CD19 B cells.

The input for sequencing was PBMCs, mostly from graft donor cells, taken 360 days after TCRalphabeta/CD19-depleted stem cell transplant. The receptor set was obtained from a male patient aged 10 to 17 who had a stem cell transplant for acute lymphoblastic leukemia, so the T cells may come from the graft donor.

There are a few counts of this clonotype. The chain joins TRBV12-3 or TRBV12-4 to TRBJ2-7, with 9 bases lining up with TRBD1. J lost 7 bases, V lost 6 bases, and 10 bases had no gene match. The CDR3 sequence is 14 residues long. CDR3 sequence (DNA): TGTGCCAGCAGCCAGGACAGGGGCGACTGGGAGCAGTACTTC. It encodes CASSQDRGDWEQYF.

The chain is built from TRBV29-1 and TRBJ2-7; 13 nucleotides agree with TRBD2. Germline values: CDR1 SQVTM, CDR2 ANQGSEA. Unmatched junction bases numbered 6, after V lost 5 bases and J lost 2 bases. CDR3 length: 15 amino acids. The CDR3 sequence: CSVRTSGSPTYEQYF. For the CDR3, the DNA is TGCAGCGTTCGGACTAGCGGGAGCCCCACCTACGAGCAGTACTTC.

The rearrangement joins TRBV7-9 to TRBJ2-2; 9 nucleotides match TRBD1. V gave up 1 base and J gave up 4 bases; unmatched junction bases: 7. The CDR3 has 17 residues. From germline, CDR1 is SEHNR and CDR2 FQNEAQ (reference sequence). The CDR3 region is CASSLDRGLRGTGELFF. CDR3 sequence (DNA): TGTGCCAGCAGCTTAGACAGGGGGCTTCGTGGCACCGGGGAGCTGTTTTTT. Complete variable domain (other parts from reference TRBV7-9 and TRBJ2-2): DTGVSQNPRHKITKRGQNVTFRCDPISEHNRLYWYRQTLGQGPEFLTYFQNEAQLEKSRLLSDRFSAERPKGSFSTLEIQRTEQGDSAMYLCASSLDRGLRGTGELFFGEGSRLTVL.

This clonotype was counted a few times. As DNA, the CDR3 is TGTGCCACCAGTGATCCGACTAGAGGGGGGAATGAGCAGTTCTTC. Protein: CATSDPTRGGNEQFF. The chain combines TRBV24-1 with TRBJ2-1; either TRBD1 or TRBD2 may supply D (6 bases each). With 3 bases removed from V and 7 bases from J, the gap between germline ends came to 15 bases. The CDR3 loop spans 15 amino acids. Germline V gene lookup returns CDR1 KGHDR and CDR2 SFDVKD.

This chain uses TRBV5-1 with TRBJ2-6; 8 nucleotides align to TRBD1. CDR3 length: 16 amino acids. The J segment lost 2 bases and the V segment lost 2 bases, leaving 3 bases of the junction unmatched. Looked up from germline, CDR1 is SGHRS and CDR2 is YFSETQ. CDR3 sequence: CASSFPGGAGANVLTF. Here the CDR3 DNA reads TGCGCCAGCAGCTTCCCAGGGGGCGCTGGGGCCAACGTCCTGACTTTC.

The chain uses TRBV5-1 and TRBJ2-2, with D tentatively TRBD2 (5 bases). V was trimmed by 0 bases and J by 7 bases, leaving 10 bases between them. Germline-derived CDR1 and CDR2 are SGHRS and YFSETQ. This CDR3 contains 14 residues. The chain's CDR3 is CASSLVGRGGELFF. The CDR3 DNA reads TGCGCCAGCAGCTTGGTTGGACGGGGCGGGGAGCTGTTTTTT.

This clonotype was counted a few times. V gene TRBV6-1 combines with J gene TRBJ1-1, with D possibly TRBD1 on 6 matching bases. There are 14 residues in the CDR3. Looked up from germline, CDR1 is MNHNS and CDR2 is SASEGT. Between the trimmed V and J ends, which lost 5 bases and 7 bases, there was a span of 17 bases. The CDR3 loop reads CASSPRGQVFEAFF. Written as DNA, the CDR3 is TGTGCCAGCAGTCCCCGGGGGCAGGTCTTTGAAGCTTTCTTT.

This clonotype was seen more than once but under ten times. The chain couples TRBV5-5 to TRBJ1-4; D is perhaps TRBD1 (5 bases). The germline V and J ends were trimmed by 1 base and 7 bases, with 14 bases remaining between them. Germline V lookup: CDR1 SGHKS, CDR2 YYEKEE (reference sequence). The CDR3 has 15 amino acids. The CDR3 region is CASSLFLQEFEKLFF. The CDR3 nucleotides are TGTGCCAGCAGCTTGTTTCTACAGGAGTTTGAAAAACTGTTTTTT.

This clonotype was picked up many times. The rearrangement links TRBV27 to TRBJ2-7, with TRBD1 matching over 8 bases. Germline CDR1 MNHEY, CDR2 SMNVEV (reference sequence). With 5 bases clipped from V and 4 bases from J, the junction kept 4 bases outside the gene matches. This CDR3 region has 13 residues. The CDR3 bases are TGTGCCAGCAGTCTGGGACAGGAGTACGAGCAGTACTTC. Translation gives CASSLGQEYEQYF.

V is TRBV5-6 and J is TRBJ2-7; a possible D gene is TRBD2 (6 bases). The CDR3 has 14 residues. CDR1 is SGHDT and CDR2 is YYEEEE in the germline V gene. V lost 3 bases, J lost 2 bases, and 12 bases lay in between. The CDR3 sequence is CASSSTGVAYEQYF. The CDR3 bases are TGTGCCAGCAGCTCTACGGGGGTTGCCTACGAGCAGTACTTC.

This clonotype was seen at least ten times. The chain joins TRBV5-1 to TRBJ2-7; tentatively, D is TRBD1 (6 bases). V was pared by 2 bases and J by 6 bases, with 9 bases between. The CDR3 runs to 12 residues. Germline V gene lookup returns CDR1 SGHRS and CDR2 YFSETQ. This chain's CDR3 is CASSLQGSEQYF. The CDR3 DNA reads TGCGCCAGCAGCTTACAGGGTTCCGAGCAGTACTTC.

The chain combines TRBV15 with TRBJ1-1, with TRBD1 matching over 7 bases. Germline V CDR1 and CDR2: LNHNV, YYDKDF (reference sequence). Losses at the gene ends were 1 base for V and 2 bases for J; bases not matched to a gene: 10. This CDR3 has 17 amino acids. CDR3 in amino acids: CATSRGLSAGGNTEAFF. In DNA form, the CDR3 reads TGTGCCACCAGCAGAGGCCTGTCCGCAGGGGGAAACACTGAAGCTTTCTTT.

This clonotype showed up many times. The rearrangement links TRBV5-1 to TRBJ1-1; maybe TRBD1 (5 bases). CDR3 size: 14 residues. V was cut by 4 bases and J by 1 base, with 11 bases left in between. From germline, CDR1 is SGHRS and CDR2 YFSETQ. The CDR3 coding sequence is TGCGCCAGCAGCCCCATCACAGGGAACACTGAAGCTTTCTTT. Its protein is CASSPITGNTEAFF.

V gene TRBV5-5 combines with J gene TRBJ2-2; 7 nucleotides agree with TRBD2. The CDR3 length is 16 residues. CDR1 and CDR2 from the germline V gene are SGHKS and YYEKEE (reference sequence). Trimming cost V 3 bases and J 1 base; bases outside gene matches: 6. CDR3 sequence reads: CASSSLAGVNTGELFF. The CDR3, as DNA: TGTGCCAGCAGCTCCCTGGCGGGAGTGAACACCGGGGAGCTGTTTTTT.

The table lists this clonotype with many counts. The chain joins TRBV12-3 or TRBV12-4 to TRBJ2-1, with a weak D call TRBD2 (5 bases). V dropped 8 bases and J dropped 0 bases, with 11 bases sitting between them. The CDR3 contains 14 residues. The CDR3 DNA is TGTGCCAGCCGGGGTGCGGGCTCCTACAATGAGCAGTTCTTC. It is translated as CASRGAGSYNEQFF.

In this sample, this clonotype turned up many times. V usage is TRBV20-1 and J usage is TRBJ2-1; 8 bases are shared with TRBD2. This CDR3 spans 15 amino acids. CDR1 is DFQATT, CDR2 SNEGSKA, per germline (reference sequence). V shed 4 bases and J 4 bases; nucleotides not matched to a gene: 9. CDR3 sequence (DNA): TGCAGTGCTACTGGCGGGAGGTACCCATACAATGAGCAGTTCTTC. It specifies CSATGGRYPYNEQFF.

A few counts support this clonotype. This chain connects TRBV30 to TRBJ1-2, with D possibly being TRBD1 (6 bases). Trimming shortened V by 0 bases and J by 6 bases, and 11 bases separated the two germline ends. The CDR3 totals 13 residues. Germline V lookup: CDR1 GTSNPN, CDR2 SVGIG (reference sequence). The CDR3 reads CAWSVWEGDGYTF. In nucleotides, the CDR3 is TGTGCCTGGAGTGTATGGGAGGGGGATGGCTACACCTTC. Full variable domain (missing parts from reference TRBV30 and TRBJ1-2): SQTIHQWPATLVQPVGSPLSLECTVEGTSNPNLYWYRQAAGRGLQLLFYSVGIGQISSEVPQNLSASRPQDRQFILSSKKLLLSDSGFYLCAWSVWEGDGYTFGSGTRLTVV.

CDR3 nucleotide sequence: TGCGCCAGCAGCTTGGACGGACAGAATCAGCCCCAGCATTTT. This sequence encodes CASSLDGQNQPQHF. The chain recombines TRBV5-1 with TRBJ1-5; a possible D gene is TRBD1 (6 bases). CDR3 length: 14 residues. V lost 0 bases to trimming and J lost 4 bases, with 8 bases between them. The germline V gene has CDR1 SGHRS and CDR2 YFSETQ.

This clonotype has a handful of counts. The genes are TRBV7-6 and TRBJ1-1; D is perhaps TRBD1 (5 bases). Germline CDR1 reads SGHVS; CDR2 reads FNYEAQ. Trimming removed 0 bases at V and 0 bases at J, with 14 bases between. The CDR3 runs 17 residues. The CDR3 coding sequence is TGTGCCAGCAGCTTAGCTCGCGGGGGATGGGTGAACACTGAAGCTTTCTTT. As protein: CASSLARGGWVNTEAFF.

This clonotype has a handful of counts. For the CDR3, the DNA is TGCAGTGCTGAAGAACGAGACAGCCAAGAGACCCAGTACTTC. Its protein product is CSAEERDSQETQYF. The rearrangement uses TRBV20-1 and TRBJ2-5, with D perhaps TRBD1 (5 bases). Trimming left V 5 bases short and J 1 base short, with 14 bases between. Per germline, CDR1 DFQATT and CDR2 SNEGSKA (reference sequence). The CDR3 runs to 14 residues.

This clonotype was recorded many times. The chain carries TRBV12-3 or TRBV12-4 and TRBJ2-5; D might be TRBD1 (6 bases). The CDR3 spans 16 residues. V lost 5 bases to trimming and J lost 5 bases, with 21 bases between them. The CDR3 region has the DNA TGTGCCAGCAGTCCCACGGGTGTGGGGGCCTGGGAGACCCAGTACTTC. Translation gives CASSPTGVGAWETQYF.

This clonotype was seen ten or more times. The DNA of the CDR3 is TGCAGCTGGAGCTCCTACAATGAGCAGTTCTTC. It specifies CSWSSYNEQFF. V and J are TRBV29-1 and TRBJ2-1; D is undetermined. The CDR3 has 11 residues. Trimming pared 8 bases from V and 0 bases from J, leaving 5 bases between. The germline CDR1 and CDR2 sequences are SQVTM and ANQGSEA.

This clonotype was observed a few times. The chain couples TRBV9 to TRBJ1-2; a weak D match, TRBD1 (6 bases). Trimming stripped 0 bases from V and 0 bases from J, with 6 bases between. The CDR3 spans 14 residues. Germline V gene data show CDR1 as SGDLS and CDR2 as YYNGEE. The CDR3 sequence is CASSVGTANYGYTF. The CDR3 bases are TGTGCCAGCAGCGTAGGGACAGCTAACTATGGCTACACCTTC.

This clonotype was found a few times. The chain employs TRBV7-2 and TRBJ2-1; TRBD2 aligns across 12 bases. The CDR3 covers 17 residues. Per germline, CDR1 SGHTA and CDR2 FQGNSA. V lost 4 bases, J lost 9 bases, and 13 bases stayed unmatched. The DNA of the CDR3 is TGTGCCAGCAGCTCCACTGGACTAGCGGGACAGAGTGGTGAGCAGTTCTTC. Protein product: CASSSTGLAGQSGEQFF.

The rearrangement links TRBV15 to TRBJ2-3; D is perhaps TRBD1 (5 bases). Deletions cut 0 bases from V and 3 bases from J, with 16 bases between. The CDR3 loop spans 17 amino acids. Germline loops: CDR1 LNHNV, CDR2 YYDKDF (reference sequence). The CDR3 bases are TGTGCCACCAGCAGAGAGGCTCCGATAAAGGGGACAGATACGCAGTATTTT. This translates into CATSREAPIKGTDTQYF.

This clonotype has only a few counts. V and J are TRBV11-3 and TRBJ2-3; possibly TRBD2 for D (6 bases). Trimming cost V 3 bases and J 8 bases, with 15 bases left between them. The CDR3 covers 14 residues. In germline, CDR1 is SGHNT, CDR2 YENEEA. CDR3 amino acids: CASSFRDGSSTQYF. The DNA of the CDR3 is TGTGCCAGCAGCTTCAGGGACGGGAGTAGTACGCAGTATTTT.

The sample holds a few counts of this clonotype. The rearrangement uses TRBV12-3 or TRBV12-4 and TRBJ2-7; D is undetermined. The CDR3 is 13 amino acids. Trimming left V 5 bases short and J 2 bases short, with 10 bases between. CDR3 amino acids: CASSKRVPYEQYF. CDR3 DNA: TGTGCCAGCAGTAAGCGCGTGCCCTACGAGCAGTACTTC.

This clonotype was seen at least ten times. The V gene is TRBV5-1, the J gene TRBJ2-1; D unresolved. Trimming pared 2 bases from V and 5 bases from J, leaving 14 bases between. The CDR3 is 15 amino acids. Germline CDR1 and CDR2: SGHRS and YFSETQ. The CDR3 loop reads CASSLGPQGNNEQFF. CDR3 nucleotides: TGCGCCAGCAGCTTAGGTCCTCAAGGAAACAATGAGCAGTTCTTC. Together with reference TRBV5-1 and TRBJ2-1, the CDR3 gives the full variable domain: KAGVTQTPRYLIKTRGQQVTLSCSPISGHRSVSWYQQTPGQGLQFLFEYFSETQRNKGNFPGRFSGRQFSNSRSEMNVSTLELGDSALYLCASSLGPQGNNEQFFGPGTRLTVL.

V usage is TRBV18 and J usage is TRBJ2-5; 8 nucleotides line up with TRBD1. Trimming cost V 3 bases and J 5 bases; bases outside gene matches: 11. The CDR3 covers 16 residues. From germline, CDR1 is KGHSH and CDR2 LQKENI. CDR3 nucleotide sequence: TGTGCCAGCTCACCCCTGACAGGGGCCCTAGAGGAGACCCAGTACTTC. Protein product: CASSPLTGALEETQYF.

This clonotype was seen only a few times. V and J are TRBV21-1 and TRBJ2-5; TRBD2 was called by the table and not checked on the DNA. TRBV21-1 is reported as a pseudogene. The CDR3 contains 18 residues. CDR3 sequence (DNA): TGTGCCAGCAGCAAAGAAACACTAGCGGGAGTAGATCAAGAGACCCAGTACTTC. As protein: CASSKETLAGVDQETQYF.